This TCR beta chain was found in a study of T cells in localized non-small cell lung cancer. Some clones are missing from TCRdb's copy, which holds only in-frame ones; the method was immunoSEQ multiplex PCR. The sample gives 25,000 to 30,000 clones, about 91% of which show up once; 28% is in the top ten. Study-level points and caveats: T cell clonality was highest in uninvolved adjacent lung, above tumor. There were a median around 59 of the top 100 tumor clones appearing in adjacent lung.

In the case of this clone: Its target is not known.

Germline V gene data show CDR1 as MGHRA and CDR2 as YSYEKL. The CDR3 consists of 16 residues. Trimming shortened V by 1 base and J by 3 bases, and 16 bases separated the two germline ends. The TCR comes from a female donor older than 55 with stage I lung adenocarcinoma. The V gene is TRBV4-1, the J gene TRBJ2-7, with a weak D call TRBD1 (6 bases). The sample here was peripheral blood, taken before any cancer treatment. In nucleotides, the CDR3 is TGCGCCAGCAGCCAAGCCGGGACACCGGAGTTCTACGAGCAGTACTTC. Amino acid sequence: CASSQAGTPEFYEQYF.